A single T cell receptor (beta chain) is shown here with its context. What it recognizes is unknown. The sample comes from a study of cytomegalovirus exposure and HLA in healthy donors. Broader study findings: Information on immune exposure was restricted to one variable (CMV serostatus). Most likely, a cluster of highly shared sequence variants arose as a sequencing artifact.

The PCR used 60 Vbeta and 13 Jbeta primers. Method: immunoSEQ multiplex PCR; TCRdb's copy keeps in-frame clones and lacks some. The sample has approximately 190,000 clones; over 75% are singletons. In germline, CDR1 is SGHRS, CDR2 YFSETQ. CDR3 size: 13 residues. The V gene lost 0 bases and the J gene lost 8 bases, with 9 bases spanning the gap. The receptor was isolated from a man aged 45 to 65 in good health and CMV-seronegative. Source material: PBMCs. The chain couples TRBV5-1 to TRBJ2-1; D is possibly TRBD1 (5 bases). CDR3 loop: CASSLDRPDEQFF. CDR3 in DNA: TGCGCCAGCAGCTTGGACAGGCCGGATGAGCAGTTCTTC.